The T cell receptor (beta chain) under discussion was sequenced for a study of blood T cell repertoires in COVID-19. Germline CDR1 is WNHNN and CDR2 is SYGVQD (reference sequence). Trimming at V came to 4 bases and at J to 9 bases, leaving 4 bases not matched to a gene. The CDR3 loop spans 15 amino acids. In the study's own analysis: Reference gene primer amplification in the assay estimated nucleated cell counts. The table came from immunoSEQ multiplex PCR; TCRdb's copy has only in-frame clones and leaves some out. From that table come the V and J calls and clone size; the DNA was used to work out D and trimming. Of roughly 34,000 clones in the sample, approximately 88% were seen once.

The chain uses TRBV10-1 and TRBJ2-1; 15 positions match TRBD2. The TCR was taken from a man aged 60-69 years with active COVID-19. The sequenced sample consisted of peripheral blood. The CDR3 sequence is CASSGGLAGGTEQFF. DNA of the CDR3: TGCGCCAGCAGTGGGGGACTAGCGGGAGGTACTGAGCAGTTCTTC.